The 9 T cell receptor beta chains below come from one sample, sequenced in a study of cytomegalovirus exposure and HLA in healthy donors. Primers: 60 Vbeta forward and 13 Jbeta reverse. The method was immunoSEQ multiplex PCR; TCRdb's version includes in-frame clones alone and lacks a portion of them. The data contain about 150,000 clones, approximately 79% of them seen just once; the ten biggest clones take up around 6.6%. The sequenced material came from PBMCs. These receptors were obtained from a woman between 45 and 60 years old in good health and CMV-seropositive.

The rearrangement joins TRBV27 to TRBJ2-7; tentatively, D is TRBD1 (5 bases). Between the trimmed V and J ends, which lost 8 bases and 3 bases, there was a span of 17 bases. This CDR3 contains 14 residues. The V gene's germline CDR1 is MNHEY and CDR2 SMNVEV (reference sequence). CDR3 loop: CASAPLDRLYEQYF. DNA for the CDR3: TGTGCCAGCGCTCCCCTCGACAGACTCTACGAGCAGTACTTC.

The rearrangement joins TRBV19 to TRBJ1-3, with TRBD1 matching 10 bases. V lost 5 bases, J lost 2 bases, and 6 bases stayed unmatched. The CDR3 is 16 amino acids. Per germline, CDR1 LNHDA and CDR2 SQIVND (reference sequence). DNA for the CDR3: TGTGCCAGTAGTCTCGGGACAGGGGCTACTGGAAACACCATATATTTT. The encoded protein is CASSLGTGATGNTIYF.

This clone was detected only a few times. The rearrangement links TRBV19 to TRBJ1-4; D is undetermined. The CDR3 loop spans 14 amino acids. V gave up 6 bases and J gave up 4 bases, with 12 bases separating them. Germline values: CDR1 LNHDA, CDR2 SQIVND (reference sequence). The CDR3 region is CASRSQAGNEKLFF. The DNA for the CDR3 is TGTGCCAGTAGGTCCCAGGCGGGTAATGAAAAACTGTTTTTT.

As regards this clone: Other nucleotide sequences in the sample specify the same CDR3. J is TRBJ1-5 and V is TRBV19; TRBD1 aligns across 8 bases. The V gene's germline CDR1 is LNHDA and CDR2 SQIVND (reference sequence). This CDR3 comprises 15 residues. The J segment lost 1 base and the V segment lost 6 bases, leaving 5 bases of the junction unmatched. CDR3 bases: TGTGCCAGTAGAACGACAGGGGAAAGCAATCAGCCCCAGCATTTT. As protein: CASRTTGESNQPQHF.

This chain links TRBV5-5 with TRBJ2-2; a possible D gene is TRBD1 (5 bases). V lost 1 base and J 7 bases, leaving 11 bases between the germline ends. Germline CDR1 reads SGHKS; CDR2 reads YYEKEE (reference sequence). This CDR3 is 14 amino acids long. The CDR3 reads CASSLKGDGGELFF. DNA of the CDR3: TGTGCCAGCAGCTTGAAAGGGGATGGCGGGGAGCTGTTTTTT.

The chain couples TRBV6-1 to TRBJ1-5; maybe TRBD1 (5 bases). Trimming cost V 2 bases and J 1 base, with 9 bases left between them. The CDR3 runs to 15 residues. The germline V gene encodes CDR1 MNHNS and CDR2 SASEGT. The CDR3 sequence is CASSESGLSNQPQHF. CDR3 sequence (DNA): TGTGCCAGCAGTGAATCGGGACTGAGCAATCAGCCCCAGCATTTT.

The chain combines TRBV10-3 with TRBJ2-1; the D gene is possibly TRBD2 (6 bases). The CDR3 runs to 16 residues. Trimming left V 3 bases short and J 1 base short, with 13 bases between. Germline assignment: CDR1 ENHRY and CDR2 SYGVKD. CDR3 residues: CAISEEGGASYNEQFF. Here the CDR3 DNA reads TGTGCCATCAGTGAAGAAGGCGGGGCGTCCTACAATGAGCAGTTCTTC.

Only a few counts were recorded for this clone. This sequence joins TRBV4-2 and TRBJ1-6, with 7 bases matching TRBD1. The ends lost 3 bases at V and 6 bases at J; junction bases unmatched: 14. The CDR3 consists of 18 residues. Germline V lookup: CDR1 LGHNA, CDR2 YNFKEQ. The CDR3 spells CASSQDQSTGTSNSPLHF. CDR3 DNA sequence: TGTGCCAGCAGCCAGGACCAGTCGACAGGGACGTCTAATTCACCCCTCCACTTT.

The chain recombines TRBV6-1 with TRBJ1-5; D is ambiguous. The CDR3 is made up of 14 amino acids. CDR1 is MNHNS and CDR2 is SASEGT in the germline V gene. V lost 3 bases and J lost 4, with 10 bases in between. DNA of the CDR3: TGTGCCAGCAGTGACAATCGGGGTAATCAGCCCCAGCATTTT. Translating it yields CASSDNRGNQPQHF.